The entry that follows covers one T cell receptor beta chain sequence. Unique molecular identifiers tagged the TCRbeta library. TCRdb called the PCR reads again in MiXCR, with one record for every CDR3 protein. Altogether about 580,000 distinct CDR3 sequences are present, 27% being singletons, with the ten largest covering under 45%. V dropped 5 bases and J dropped 2; count of bases not matched to a gene: 5. The V gene's germline CDR1 is SEHNR and CDR2 FQNEAQ (reference sequence). This CDR3 has 15 residues. The record originates from a study of T-cell reconstitution after alpha-beta-depleted transplantation in children.

The material was PBMCs, obtained before TCRalphabeta/CD19-depleted stem cell transplant. The V and J genes are TRBV7-9 and TRBJ2-5; 10 nucleotides align to TRBD2. The clonotype comes from a boy in the first two years of life with Wiskott-Aldrich syndrome, due to receive a stem cell transplant. The chain's CDR3 is CASSRGLAMQETQYF. The CDR3 DNA sequence: TGTGCCAGCAGCCGGGGACTAGCGATGCAAGAGACCCAGTACTTC.